This paragraph reports one T cell receptor beta chain. The antigen remains unidentified. The record originates from a study of response to subunit inactivated influenza vaccine. Regarding the study as a whole: A suggestion made by the authors is that each seasonal influenza vaccination recruits few new T cells.

Trimming removed 4 bases from V and 5 bases from J, with 22 bases in between. The CDR3 is 16 residues long. Looked up from germline, CDR1 is SGHRS and CDR2 is YFSETQ. TCRdb fed the RT-PCR reads into MiXCR, producing one record per CDR3 protein. The table has under 950,000 distinct CDR3 sequences, approximately 22% seen once. The sequenced sample was PBMCs from blood, obtained around 5 days after vaccination. The V gene is TRBV5-1, the J gene TRBJ2-7; the D is unclear. This clonotype originated in a man between 50 and 59 years old who received an inactivated influenza vaccine. The CDR3 is CASSPVPALSTDEQYF. The CDR3 DNA reads as TGCGCCAGCAGCCCTGTTCCGGCCCTCTCGACGGACGAGCAGTACTTC.